This T cell receptor (beta chain) was identified during a study of T cells in narcolepsy. Overall study context: Donors had narcolepsy type 1 or type 2, or were healthy controls. The study's findings and limits: HCRT-specific and TRIB2-specific autoreactive clonotypes appeared among same-patient CSF and blood CD4+ clonotypes. Autoreactive clone sequences were missing from some blood memory CD4+ repertoires. Blood of same and different patients, but not healthy controls, reportedly held recurring autoreactive clonotypes.

This table comes from immunoSEQ multiplex PCR, and its TCRdb copy is limited to in-frame clones, with some not included. Of 20,000 to 25,000 clones in the sample, about 83% were seen once. The germline V and J ends were trimmed by 1 base and 8 bases, with 8 bases remaining between them. Germline CDR1 SEHNR, CDR2 FQNEAQ (reference sequence). CDR3 length: 12 residues. Comments on this clone: Its antigen is not known.

The chain has TRBV7-9 and TRBJ1-2, with D unclear. The specimen sequenced was CD45RA- memory CD4+ T cells from PBMCs. The origin of this receptor is a human donor with narcolepsy. This CDR3 reads CASSLGTGGYTF. CDR3 DNA: TGTGCCAGCAGCTTAGGGACTGGGGGCTACACCTTC.